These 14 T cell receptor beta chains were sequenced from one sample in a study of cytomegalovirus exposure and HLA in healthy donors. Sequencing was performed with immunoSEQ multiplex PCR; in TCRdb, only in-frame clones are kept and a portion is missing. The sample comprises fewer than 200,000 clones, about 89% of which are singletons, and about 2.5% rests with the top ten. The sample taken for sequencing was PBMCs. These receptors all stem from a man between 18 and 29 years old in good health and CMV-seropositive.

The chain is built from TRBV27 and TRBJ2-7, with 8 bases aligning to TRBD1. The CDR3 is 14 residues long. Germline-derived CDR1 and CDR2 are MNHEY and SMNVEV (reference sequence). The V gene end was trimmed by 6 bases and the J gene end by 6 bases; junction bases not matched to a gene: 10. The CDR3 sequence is CASSTGTGTREQYF. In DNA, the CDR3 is TGTGCCAGCAGCACCGGGACAGGAACTCGCGAGCAGTACTTC.

The CDR3 DNA reads TGTGCCTGGAGTGCCTCTAGCGCGGGTCTGCGGCAGTACTTC. Protein sequence: CAWSASSAGLRQYF. The rearrangement uses TRBV30 and TRBJ2-7; the D gene is possibly TRBD2 (6 bases). The CDR3 consists of 14 residues. Trimming removed 1 base from V and 9 bases from J, with 19 bases in between. In germline, CDR1 is GTSNPN, CDR2 SVGIG (reference sequence).

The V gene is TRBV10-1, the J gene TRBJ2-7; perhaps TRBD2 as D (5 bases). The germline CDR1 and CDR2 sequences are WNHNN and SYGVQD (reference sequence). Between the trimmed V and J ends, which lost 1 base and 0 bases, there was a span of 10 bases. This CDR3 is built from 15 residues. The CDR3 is CASSELTTHSYEQYF. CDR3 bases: TGCGCCAGCAGTGAGTTGACTACACACTCCTACGAGCAGTACTTC.

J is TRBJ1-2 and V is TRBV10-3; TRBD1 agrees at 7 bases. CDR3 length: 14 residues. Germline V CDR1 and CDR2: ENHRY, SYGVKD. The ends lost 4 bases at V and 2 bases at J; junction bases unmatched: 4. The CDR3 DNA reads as TGTGCCATCAGTGTCGAGGGGGCGAACTATGGCTACACCTTC. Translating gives CAISVEGANYGYTF.

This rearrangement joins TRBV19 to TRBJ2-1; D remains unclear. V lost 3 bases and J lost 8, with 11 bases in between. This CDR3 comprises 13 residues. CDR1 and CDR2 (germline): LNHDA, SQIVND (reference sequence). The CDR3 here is CASSMSLVDEQFF. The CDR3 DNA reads TGTGCCAGTAGTATGAGTCTAGTTGATGAGCAGTTCTTC.

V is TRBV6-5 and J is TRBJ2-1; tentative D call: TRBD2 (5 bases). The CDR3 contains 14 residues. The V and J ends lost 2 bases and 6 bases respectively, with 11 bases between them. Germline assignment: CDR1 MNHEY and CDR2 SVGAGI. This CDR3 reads CASSYLPTSNEQFF. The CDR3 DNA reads TGTGCCAGCAGTTACCTCCCTACTAGCAATGAGCAGTTCTTC.

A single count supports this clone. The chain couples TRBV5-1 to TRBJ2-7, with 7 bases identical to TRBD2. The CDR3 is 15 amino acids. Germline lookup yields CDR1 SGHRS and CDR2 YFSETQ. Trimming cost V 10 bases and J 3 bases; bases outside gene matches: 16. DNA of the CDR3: TGCGCCTGCGGGGAGGGGCCCACAGCGCTCTACGAGCAGTACTTC. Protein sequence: CACGEGPTALYEQYF.

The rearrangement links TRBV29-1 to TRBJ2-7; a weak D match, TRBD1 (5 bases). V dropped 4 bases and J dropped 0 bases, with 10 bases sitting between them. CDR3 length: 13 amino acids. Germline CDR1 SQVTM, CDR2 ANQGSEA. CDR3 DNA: TGCAGCGTTGTTCAGGGAAACTCCTACGAGCAGTACTTC. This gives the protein CSVVQGNSYEQYF.

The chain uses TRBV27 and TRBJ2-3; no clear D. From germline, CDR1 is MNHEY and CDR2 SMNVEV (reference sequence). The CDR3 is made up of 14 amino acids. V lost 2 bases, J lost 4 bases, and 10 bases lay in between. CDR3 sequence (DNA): TGTGCCAGCAGTTTACGGGTTTCCGCAGATACGCAGTATTTT. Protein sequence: CASSLRVSADTQYF.

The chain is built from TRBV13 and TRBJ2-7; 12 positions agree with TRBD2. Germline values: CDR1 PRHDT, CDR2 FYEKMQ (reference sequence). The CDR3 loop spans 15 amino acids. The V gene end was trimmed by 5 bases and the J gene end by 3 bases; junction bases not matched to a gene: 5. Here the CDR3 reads CASSLGLAGIYEQYF. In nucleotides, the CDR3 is TGTGCCAGCAGCCTTGGACTAGCGGGGATCTACGAGCAGTACTTC.

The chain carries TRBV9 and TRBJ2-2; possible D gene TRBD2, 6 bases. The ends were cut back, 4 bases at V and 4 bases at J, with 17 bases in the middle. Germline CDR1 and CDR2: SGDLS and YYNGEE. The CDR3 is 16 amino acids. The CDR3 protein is CASSPRLWGGTGELFF. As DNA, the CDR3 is TGTGCCAGCAGCCCTCGGCTCTGGGGAGGCACCGGGGAGCTGTTTTTT. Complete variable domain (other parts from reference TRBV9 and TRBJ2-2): DSGVTQTPKHLITATGQRVTLRCSPRSGDLSVYWYQQSLDQGLQFLIQYYNGEERAKGNILERFSAQQFPDLHSELNLSSLELGDSALYFCASSPRLWGGTGELFFGEGSRLTVL.

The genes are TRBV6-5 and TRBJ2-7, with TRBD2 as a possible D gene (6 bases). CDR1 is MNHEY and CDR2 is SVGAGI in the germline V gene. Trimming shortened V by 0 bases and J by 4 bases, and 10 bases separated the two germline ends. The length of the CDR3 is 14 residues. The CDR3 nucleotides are TGTGCCAGCAGTTACTCACGGGGGAGATACGAGCAGTACTTC. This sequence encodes CASSYSRGRYEQYF.

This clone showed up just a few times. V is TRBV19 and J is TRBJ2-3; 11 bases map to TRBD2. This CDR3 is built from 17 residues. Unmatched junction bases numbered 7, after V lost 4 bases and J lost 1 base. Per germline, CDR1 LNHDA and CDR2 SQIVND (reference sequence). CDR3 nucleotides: TGTGCCAGTAGTACACCGGGACTAGCGGCATGCACAGATACGCAGTATTTT. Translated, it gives CASSTPGLAACTDTQYF.

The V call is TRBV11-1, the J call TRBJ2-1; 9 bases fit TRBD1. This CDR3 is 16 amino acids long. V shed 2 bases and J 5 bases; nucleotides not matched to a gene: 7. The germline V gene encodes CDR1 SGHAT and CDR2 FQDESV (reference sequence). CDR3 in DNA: TGTGCCAGCAGCTTAACTCCGGGACAGGGAAACAATGAGCAGTTCTTC. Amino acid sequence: CASSLTPGQGNNEQFF.